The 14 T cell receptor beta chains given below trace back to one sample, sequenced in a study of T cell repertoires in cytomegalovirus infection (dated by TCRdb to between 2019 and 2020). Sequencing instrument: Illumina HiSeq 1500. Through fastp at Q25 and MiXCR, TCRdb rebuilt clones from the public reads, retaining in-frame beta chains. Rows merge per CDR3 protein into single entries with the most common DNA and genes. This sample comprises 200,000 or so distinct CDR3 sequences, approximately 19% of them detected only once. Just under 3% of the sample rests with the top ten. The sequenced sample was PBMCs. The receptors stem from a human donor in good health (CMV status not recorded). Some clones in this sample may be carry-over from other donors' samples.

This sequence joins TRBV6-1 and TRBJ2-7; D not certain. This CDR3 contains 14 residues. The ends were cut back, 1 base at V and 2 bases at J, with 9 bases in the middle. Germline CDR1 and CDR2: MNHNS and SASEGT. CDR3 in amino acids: CASSEVYGAYEQYF. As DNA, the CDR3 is TGTGCCAGCAGTGAAGTGTACGGAGCCTACGAGCAGTACTTC.

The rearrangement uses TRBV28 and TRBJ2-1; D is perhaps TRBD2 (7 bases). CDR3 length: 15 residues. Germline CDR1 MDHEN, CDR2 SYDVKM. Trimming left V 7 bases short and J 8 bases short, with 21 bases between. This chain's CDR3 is CASTRPSGGIDEQFF. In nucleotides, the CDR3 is TGTGCCAGCACCCGGCCATCGGGGGGCATCGATGAGCAGTTCTTC.

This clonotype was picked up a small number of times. The CDR3 region has the DNA TGTGCCAGCAGTTTGAATGGCGGTCAGCCCCAGCATTTT. Amino acids: CASSLNGGQPQHF. This chain links TRBV28 with TRBJ1-5; D is undetermined. Trimming removed 3 bases at V and 6 bases at J, with 9 bases between. Germline CDR1 and CDR2: MDHEN and SYDVKM. This CDR3 has 13 residues. Variable domain in full (rest from reference TRBV28 and TRBJ1-5): DVKVTQSSRYLVKRTGEKVFLECVQDMDHENMFWYRQDPGLGLRLIYFSYDVKMKEKGDIPEGYSVSREKKERFSLILESASTNQTSMYLCASSLNGGQPQHFGDGTRLSIL.

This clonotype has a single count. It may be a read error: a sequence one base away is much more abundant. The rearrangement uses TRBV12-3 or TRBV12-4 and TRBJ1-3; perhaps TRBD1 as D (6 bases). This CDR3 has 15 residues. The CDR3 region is CTSSLGGVTGNTIYF. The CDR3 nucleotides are TGTACCAGCAGTTTAGGGGGAGTCACTGGAAACACCATATATTTT.

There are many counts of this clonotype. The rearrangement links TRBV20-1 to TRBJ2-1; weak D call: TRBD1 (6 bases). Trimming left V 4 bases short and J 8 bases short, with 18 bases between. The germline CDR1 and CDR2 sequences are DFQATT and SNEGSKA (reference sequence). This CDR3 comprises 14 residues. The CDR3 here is CSAITGSTFYEQFF. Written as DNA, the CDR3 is TGCAGTGCTATCACAGGGTCTACATTCTATGAGCAGTTCTTC.

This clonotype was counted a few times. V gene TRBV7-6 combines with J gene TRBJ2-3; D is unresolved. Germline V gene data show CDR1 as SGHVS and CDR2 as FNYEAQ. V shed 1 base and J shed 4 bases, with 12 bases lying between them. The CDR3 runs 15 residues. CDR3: CASSLVAGLPDTQYF. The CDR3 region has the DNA TGTGCCAGCAGCTTAGTGGCAGGCCTGCCAGATACGCAGTATTTT.

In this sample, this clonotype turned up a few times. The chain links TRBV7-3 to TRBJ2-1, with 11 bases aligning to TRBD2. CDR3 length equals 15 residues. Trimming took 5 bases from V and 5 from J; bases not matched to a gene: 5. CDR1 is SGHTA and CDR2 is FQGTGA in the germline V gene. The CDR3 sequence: CASSRGTSGNNEQFF. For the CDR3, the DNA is TGTGCCAGCAGCCGGGGGACTAGCGGAAACAATGAGCAGTTCTTC.

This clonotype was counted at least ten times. CDR3 in DNA: TGTGCCAGCAGTCCCGGACAGGGCGCTAACTATGGCTACACCTTC. The encoded protein is CASSPGQGANYGYTF. The chain uses TRBV6-6 and TRBJ1-2; 8 positions agree with TRBD1. The length of the CDR3 is 15 residues. V shed 5 bases, J shed 0 bases, and the junction held 5 bases outside the gene matches. Per germline, CDR1 MNHNY and CDR2 SVGAGI (reference sequence).

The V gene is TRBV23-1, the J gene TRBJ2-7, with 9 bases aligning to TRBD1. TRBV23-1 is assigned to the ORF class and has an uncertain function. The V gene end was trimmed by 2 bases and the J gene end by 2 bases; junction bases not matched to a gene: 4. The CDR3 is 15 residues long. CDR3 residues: CASSQPGTGPYEQYF. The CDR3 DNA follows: TGCGCCAGCAGTCAACCAGGGACAGGGCCCTACGAGCAGTACTTC.

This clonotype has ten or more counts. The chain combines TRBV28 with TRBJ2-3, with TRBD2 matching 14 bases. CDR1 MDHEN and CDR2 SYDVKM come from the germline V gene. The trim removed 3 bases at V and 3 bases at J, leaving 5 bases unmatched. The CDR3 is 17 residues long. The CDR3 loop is CASSLVTSGRDTDTQYF. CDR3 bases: TGTGCCAGCAGTTTGGTGACTAGCGGGAGGGATACAGATACGCAGTATTTT.

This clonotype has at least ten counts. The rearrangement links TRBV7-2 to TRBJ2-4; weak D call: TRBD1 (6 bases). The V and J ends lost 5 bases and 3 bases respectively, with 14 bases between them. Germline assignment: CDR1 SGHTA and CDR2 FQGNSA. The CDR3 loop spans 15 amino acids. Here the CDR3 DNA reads TGTGCCAGCAGCAGTCCTACAGGGAGCAAAAACATTCAGTACTTC. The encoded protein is CASSSPTGSKNIQYF. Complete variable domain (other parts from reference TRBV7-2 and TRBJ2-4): GAGVSQSPSNKVTEKGKDVELRCDPISGHTALYWYRQSLGQGLEFLIYFQGNSAPDKSGLPSDRFSAERTGGSVSTLTIQRTQQEDSAVYLCASSSPTGSKNIQYFGAGTRLSVL.

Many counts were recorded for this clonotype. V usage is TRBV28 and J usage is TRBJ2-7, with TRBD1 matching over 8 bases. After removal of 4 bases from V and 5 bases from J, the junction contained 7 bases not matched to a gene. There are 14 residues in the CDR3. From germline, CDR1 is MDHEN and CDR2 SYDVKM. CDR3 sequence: CASSWDRSRDEQYF. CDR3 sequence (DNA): TGTGCCAGCAGTTGGGACAGGTCACGGGACGAGCAGTACTTC.

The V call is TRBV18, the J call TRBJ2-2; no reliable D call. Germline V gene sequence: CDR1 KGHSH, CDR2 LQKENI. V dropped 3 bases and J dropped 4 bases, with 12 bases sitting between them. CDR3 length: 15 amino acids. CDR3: CASSPGREGTGELFF. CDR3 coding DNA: TGTGCCAGCTCACCGGGAAGGGAAGGCACCGGGGAGCTGTTTTTT. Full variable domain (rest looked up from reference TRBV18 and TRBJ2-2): NAGVMQNPRHLVRRRGQEARLRCSPMKGHSHVYWYRQLPEEGLKFMVYLQKENIIDESGMPKERFSAEFPKEGPSILRIQQVVRGDSAAYFCASSPGREGTGELFFGEGSRLTVL.

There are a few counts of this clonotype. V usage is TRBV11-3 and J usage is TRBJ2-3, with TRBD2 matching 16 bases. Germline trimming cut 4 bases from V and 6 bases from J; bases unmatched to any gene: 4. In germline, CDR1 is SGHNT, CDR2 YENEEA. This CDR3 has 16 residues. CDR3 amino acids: CASSSGTSGRVDTQYF. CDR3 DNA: TGTGCCAGCAGCTCCGGGACTAGCGGGAGGGTGGATACGCAGTATTTT.